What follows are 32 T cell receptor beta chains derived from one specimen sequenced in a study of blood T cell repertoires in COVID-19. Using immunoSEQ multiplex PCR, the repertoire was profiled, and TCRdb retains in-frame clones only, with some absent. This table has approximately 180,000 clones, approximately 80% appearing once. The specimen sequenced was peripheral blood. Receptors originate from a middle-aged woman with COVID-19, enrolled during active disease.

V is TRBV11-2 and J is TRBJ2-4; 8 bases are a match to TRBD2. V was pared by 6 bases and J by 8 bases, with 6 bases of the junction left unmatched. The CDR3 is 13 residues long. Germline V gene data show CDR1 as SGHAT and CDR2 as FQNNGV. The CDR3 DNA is TGTGCCAGCAGTTTCGGGGGGGATGACATTCAGTACTTC. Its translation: CASSFGGDDIQYF. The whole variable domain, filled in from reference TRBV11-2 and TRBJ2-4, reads EAGVAQSPRYKIIEKRQSVAFWCNPISGHATLYWYQQILGQGPKLLIQFQNNGVVDDSQLPKDRFSAERLKGVDSTLKIQPAKLEDSAVYLCASSFGGDDIQYFGAGTRLSVL.

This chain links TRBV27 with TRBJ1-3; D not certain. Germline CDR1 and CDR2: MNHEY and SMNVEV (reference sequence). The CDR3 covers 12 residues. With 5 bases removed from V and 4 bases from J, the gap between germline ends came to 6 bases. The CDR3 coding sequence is TGTGCCAGCAGTCCCCGGGGAAACACCATATATTTT. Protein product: CASSPRGNTIYF.

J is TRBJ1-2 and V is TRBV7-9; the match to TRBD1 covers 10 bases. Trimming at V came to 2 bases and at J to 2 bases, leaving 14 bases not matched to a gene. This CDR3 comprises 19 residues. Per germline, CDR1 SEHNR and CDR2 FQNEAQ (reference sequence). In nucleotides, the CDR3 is TGTGCCAGCAGCTTAAAAGGGTCCTGGGGACAGGGGCTAAACTATGGCTACACCTTC. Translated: CASSLKGSWGQGLNYGYTF.

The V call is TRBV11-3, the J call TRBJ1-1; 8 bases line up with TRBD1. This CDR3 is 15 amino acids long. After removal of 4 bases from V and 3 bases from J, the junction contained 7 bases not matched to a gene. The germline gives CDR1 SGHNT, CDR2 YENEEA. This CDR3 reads CASSSEGQVYTEAFF. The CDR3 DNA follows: TGTGCCAGCAGCTCGGAGGGACAGGTTTACACTGAAGCTTTCTTT.

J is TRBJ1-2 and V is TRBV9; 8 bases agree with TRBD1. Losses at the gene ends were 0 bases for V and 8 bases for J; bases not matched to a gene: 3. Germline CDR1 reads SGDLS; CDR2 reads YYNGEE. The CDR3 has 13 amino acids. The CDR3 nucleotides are TGTGCCAGCAGCGTAGCGCAGGGGGCGGGCTACACCTTC. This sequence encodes CASSVAQGAGYTF.

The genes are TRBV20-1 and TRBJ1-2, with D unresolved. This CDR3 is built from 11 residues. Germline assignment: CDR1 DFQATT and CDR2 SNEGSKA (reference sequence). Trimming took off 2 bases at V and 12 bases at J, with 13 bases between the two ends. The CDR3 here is CSARRLGLDTF. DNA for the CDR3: TGCAGTGCTAGAAGGCTAGGTTTAGACACCTTC.

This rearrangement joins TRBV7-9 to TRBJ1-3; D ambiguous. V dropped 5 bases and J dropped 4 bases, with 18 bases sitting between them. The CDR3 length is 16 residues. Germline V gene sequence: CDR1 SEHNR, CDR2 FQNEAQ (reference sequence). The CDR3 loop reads CASSDTLQSSGNTIYF. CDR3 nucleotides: TGTGCCAGCAGCGACACCCTTCAAAGTTCAGGAAACACCATATATTTT.

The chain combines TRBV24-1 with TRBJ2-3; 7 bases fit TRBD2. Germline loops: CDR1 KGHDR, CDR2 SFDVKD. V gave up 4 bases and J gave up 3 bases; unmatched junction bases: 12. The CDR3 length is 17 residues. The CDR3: CATSDLKLAGATDTQYF. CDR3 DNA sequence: TGTGCCACCAGTGACTTGAAGTTGGCGGGAGCAACAGATACGCAGTATTTT.

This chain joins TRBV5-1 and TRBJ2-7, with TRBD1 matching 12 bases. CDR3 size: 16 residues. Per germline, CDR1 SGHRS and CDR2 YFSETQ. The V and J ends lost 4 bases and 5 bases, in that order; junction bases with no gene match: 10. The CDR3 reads CASSRGQGANSHEQYF. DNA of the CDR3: TGCGCCAGCAGCCGGGGACAGGGGGCGAATAGCCACGAGCAGTACTTC. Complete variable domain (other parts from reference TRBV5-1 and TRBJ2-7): KAGVTQTPRYLIKTRGQQVTLSCSPISGHRSVSWYQQTPGQGLQFLFEYFSETQRNKGNFPGRFSGRQFSNSRSEMNVSTLELGDSALYLCASSRGQGANSHEQYFGPGTRLTVT.

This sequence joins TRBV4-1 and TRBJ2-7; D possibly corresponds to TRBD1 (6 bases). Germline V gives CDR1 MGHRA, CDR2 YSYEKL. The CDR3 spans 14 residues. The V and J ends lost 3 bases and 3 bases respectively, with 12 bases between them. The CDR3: CASSQGAGIYEQYF. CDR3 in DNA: TGCGCCAGCAGCCAGGGGGCAGGGATCTACGAGCAGTACTTC.

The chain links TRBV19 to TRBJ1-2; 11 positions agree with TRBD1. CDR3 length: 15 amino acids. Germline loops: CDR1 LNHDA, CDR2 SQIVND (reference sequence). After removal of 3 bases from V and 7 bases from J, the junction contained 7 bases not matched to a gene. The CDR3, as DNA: TGTGCCAGTAGTATCCGGACAGGGGGCGCGATTGGCTACACCTTC. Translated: CASSIRTGGAIGYTF.

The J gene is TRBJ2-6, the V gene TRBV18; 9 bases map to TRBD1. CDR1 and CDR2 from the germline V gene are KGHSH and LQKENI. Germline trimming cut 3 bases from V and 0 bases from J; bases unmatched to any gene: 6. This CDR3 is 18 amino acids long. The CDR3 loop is CASSPVTGGSSGANVLTF. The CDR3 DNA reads TGTGCCAGCTCACCGGTGACAGGGGGTAGCTCTGGGGCCAACGTCCTGACTTTC. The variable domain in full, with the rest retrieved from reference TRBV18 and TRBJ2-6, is NAGVMQNPRHLVRRRGQEARLRCSPMKGHSHVYWYRQLPEEGLKFMVYLQKENIIDESGMPKERFSAEFPKEGPSILRIQQVVRGDSAAYFCASSPVTGGSSGANVLTFGAGSRLTVL.

The CDR3 reads CASSTSGQDSYGYTF. As DNA, the CDR3 is TGTGCCAGCTCAACGAGTGGGCAGGACTCCTATGGCTACACCTTC. V usage is TRBV18 and J usage is TRBJ1-2; D is unclear. The CDR3 runs to 15 residues. Germline assignment: CDR1 KGHSH and CDR2 LQKENI. Trimming took 5 bases from V and 4 from J, leaving 17 bases between them.

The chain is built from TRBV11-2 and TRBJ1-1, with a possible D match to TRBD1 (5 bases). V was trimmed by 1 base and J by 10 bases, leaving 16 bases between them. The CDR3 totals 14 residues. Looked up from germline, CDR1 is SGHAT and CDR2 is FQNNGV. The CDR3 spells CASSLVGGPGGAFF. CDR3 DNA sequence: TGTGCCAGCAGCTTAGTCGGGGGACCGGGTGGAGCTTTCTTT.

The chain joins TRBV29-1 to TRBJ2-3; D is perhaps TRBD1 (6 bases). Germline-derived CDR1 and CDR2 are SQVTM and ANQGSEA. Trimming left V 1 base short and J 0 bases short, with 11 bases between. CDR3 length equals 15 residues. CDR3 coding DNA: TGCAGCGTTGAAGCCCGAGGACAGAGCACAGATACGCAGTATTTT. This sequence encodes CSVEARGQSTDTQYF.

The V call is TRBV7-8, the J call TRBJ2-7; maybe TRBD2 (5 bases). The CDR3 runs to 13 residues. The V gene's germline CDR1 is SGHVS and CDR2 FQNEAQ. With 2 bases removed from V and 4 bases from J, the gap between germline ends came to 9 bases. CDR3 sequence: CASSLNSVYEQYF. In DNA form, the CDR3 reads TGTGCCAGCAGCTTAAATAGCGTGTACGAGCAGTACTTC.

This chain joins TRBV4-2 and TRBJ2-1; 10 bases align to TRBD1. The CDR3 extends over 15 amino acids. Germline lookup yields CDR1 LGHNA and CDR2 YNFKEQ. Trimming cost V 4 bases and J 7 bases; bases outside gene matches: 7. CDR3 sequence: CASSLFPGQGNEQFF. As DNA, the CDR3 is TGTGCCAGCAGCCTATTTCCGGGACAGGGGAATGAGCAGTTCTTC.

The CDR3 nucleotides read TGTGCCAGCGGACGACAGGGACTCAATAATCAGCCCCAGCATTTT. This translates into CASGRQGLNNQPQHF. The chain carries TRBV2 and TRBJ1-5, with 7 positions matching TRBD1. CDR3 length: 15 residues. After removal of 8 bases from V and 4 bases from J, the junction contained 11 bases not matched to a gene. Germline V gives CDR1 SNHLY, CDR2 FYNNEI.

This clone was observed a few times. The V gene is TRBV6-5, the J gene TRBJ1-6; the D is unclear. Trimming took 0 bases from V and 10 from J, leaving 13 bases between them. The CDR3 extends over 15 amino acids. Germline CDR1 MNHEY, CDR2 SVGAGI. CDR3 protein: CASSYSPYLKSPLHF. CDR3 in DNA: TGTGCCAGCAGTTACTCCCCCTATCTAAAATCACCCCTCCACTTT.

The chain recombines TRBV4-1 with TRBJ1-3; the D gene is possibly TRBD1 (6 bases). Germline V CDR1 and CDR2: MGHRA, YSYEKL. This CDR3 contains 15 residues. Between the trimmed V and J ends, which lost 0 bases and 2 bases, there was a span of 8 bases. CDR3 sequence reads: CASSQDPGAGNTIYF. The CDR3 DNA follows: TGCGCCAGCAGCCAAGATCCAGGGGCTGGAAACACCATATATTTT.

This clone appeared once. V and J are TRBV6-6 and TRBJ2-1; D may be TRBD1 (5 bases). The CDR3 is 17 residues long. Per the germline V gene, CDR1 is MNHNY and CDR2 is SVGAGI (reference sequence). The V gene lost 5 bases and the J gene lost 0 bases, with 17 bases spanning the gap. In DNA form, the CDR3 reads TGTGCCAGCAGTCGTAGGGGCATATCGAGCTCCTACAATGAGCAGTTCTTC. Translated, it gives CASSRRGISSSYNEQFF.

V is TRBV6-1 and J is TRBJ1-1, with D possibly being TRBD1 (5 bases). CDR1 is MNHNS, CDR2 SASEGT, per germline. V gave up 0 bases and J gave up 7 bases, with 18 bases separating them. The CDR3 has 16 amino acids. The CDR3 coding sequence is TGTGCCAGCAGTGAAGCGTTAGGGGCCCGGAGGGGTGAAGCTTTCTTT. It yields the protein CASSEALGARRGEAFF.

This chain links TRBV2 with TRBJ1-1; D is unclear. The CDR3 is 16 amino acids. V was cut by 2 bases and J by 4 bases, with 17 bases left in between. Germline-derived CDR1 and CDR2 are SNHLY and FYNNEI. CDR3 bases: TGTGCCAGCAGTGAAATTTCTCCGATAGAAAGCACTGAAGCTTTCTTT. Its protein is CASSEISPIESTEAFF.

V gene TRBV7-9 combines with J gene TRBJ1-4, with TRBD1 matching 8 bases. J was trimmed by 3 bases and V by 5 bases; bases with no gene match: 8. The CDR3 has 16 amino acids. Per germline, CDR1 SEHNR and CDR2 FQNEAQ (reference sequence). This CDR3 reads CASSPQGARANEKLFF. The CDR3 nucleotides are TGTGCCAGCAGCCCTCAGGGGGCTAGGGCTAATGAAAAACTGTTTTTT.

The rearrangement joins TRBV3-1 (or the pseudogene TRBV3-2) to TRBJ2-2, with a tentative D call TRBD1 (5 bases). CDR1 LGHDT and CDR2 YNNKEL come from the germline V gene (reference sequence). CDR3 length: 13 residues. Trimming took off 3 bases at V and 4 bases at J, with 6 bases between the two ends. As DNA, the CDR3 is TGTGCCAGCAGCCAGACAGCCACCGGGGAGCTGTTTTTT. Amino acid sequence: CASSQTATGELFF.

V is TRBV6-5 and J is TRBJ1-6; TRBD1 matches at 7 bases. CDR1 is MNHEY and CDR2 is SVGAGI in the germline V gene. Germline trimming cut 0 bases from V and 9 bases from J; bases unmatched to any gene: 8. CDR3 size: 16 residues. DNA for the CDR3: TGTGCCAGCAGTTACTCCTTGGGACAGCCTCTTTCACCCCTCCACTTT. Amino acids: CASSYSLGQPLSPLHF.

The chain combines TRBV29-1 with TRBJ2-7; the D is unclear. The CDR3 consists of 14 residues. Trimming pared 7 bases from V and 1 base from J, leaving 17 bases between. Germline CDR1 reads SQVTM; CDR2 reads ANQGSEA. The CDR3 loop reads CSAAHPTQSYEQYF. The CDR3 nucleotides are TGCAGCGCTGCCCACCCTACTCAATCCTACGAGCAGTACTTC.

This chain's CDR3 is CASSWGVGSHNQPQHF. The CDR3 region has the DNA TGTGCCAGCAGCTGGGGGGTGGGCAGCCACAATCAGCCCCAGCATTTT. The rearrangement joins TRBV5-8 to TRBJ1-5; possible D gene TRBD1, 5 bases. The germline V gene encodes CDR1 SGHTS and CDR2 YDEGEE. The V end lost 3 bases, the J end lost 3 bases, and 16 bases lay between the germline ends. The length of the CDR3 is 16 residues.

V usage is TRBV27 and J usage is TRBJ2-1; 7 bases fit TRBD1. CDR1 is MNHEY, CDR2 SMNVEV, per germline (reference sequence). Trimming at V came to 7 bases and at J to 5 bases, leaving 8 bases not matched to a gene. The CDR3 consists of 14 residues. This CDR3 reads CASIEGGRDNEQFF. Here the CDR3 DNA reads TGTGCCAGCATCGAAGGGGGCCGTGACAATGAGCAGTTCTTC.

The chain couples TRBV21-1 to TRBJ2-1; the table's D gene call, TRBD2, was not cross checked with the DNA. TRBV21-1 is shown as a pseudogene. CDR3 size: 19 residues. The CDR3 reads CASSNGETSGRVRLDEQFF. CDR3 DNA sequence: TGTGCCAGCAGCAATGGGGAGACTAGCGGGAGGGTCCGTTTGGATGAGCAGTTCTTC.

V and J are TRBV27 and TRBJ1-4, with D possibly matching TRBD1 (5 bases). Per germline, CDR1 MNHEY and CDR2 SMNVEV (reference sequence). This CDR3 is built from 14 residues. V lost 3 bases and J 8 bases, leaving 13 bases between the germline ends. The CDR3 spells CASSFWQGKEKLFF. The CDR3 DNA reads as TGTGCCAGCAGTTTTTGGCAGGGAAAGGAAAAACTGTTTTTT. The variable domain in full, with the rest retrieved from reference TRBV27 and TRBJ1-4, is EAQVTQNPRYLITVTGKKLTVTCSQNMNHEYMSWYRQDPGLGLRQIYYSMNVEVTDKGDVPEGYKVSRKEKRNFPLILESPSPNQTSLYFCASSFWQGKEKLFFGSGTQLSVL.

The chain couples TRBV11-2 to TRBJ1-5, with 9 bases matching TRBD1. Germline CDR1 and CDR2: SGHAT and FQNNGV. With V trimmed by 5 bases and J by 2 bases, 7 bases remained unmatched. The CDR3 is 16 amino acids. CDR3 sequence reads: CASSRWTGVGNQPQHF. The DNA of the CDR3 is TGTGCCAGCAGCCGCTGGACAGGGGTTGGCAATCAGCCCCAGCATTTT.